This TCR delta chain was captured in a study of γδ T cells in repeated Plasmodium falciparum infection. The overall study: Sampling occurred at baseline, pre-infection for selected infections, and 21 days post-infection.

TRG and TRD sequences were obtained from every sorted gammadelta sample. TCRdb ran CATT on the multiplex PCR reads. The data hold around 49,000 delta-chain clones, with 1.9% observed a single time. Broader study findings: Malian donors came from one small rural village, predominantly one ethnic group.

Flow sorting of PBMC yielded separate Vgamma9/Vdelta2+ and Vdelta2-negative gammadelta T cell populations for bulk repertoire analysis. This clone was seen repeatedly, ten times or more. Its antigen remains unknown. This DNA's translation differs at residue 3 from TCRdb's protein, which comes from a much larger clone; a read error is likely, and the protein shown is translated from the DNA. The CDR3 is 18 residues long. Germline CDR1 and CDR2: GEAIGNYY and EKD. Sequencing input: gamma-delta T cells from blood. The TCR comes from a pool of human donors (malaria-infected and uninfected, not separated). The rearrangement links TRDV2 to TRDJ1, with 12 bases lining up with TRDD3. CDR3 protein: CARDPVLGDTRETDKLIF. CDR3 DNA: TGTGCCCGTGACCCGGTACTGGGGGATACAAGAGAGACCGATAAACTCATCTTT.